Listed below are T cell receptor beta chains from one sample, sequenced in a study of T cells expressing NK-cell markers. TCRdb reprocessed the 5' RACE reads, with one entry per CDR3 protein and no DNA. The table for this sample gives 350,000 to 400,000 distinct CDR3 sequences. Sequencing was carried out using blood T cells: a sorted CD56 or NKG2C T cell subset, CD4+ or CD8+ T cells, or bulk PBMC T cells (not recorded which). The source of these receptors is a woman aged 50 to 60 in good health. CDR3s include the opening cysteine and the closing phenylalanine or tryptophan.

V gene	J gene	CDR3 protein
TRBV10-3	TRBJ2-2	CAISGTGVATGELFF
TRBV20-1	TRBJ2-3	CSAGAAGVLDTQYF
TRBV24-1	TRBJ2-1	CATSDLRSRFF
TRBV20-1	TRBJ2-7	CSARGTHRGSNYEQYF
TRBV29-1	TRBJ1-2	CSVDTVTGPYENTF
TRBV3-1	TRBJ2-1	CASSYPGTRDNEQFF
TRBV25-1	TRBJ2-4	CASSQGGQNIQYF
TRBV11-2	TRBJ1-5	CASSLEGRYQPQHF
TRBV24-1	TRBJ2-1	CATRGTSGEFDEQFF
TRBV6-1	TRBJ2-7	CASRTSGKSYEQYF
TRBV20-1	TRBJ1-1	CSAREDRSNTEAFF
TRBV21-1	TRBJ2-5	CASSKVQGAGETQYF
TRBV15	TRBJ1-5	CATSRYRDGNQPQHF
TRBV5-1	TRBJ1-1	CASSFDGQGLMNTEAFF
TRBV6-5	TRBJ2-1	CASRHRLGSYNEQFF
TRBV24-1	TRBJ2-1	CATSDPGLAGVYEQFF
TRBV25-1	TRBJ2-5	CAGGGTAQETQYF
TRBV20-1	TRBJ2-5	CSAVRAGGRRSETQYF
TRBV24-1	TRBJ1-5	CATSGRGTNQPQHF
TRBV6-5	TRBJ2-3	CASGPEADTQYF
TRBV20-1	TRBJ1-2	CSAAGTSSGYTF
TRBV6-2/TRBV6-3	TRBJ1-1	CAAQGQANTEAFF
TRBV7-9	TRBJ2-7	CASSQGPLGLLSYEQYF
TRBV12-3/TRBV12-4	TRBJ1-6	CASSPTGRNSPLHF
TRBV27	TRBJ2-3	CASRRGTSTDTQYF
TRBV20-1	TRBJ2-1	CSASDRGRGGRVDEQFF
TRBV6-5	TRBJ2-5	CASSSWREETQYF
TRBV20-1	TRBJ2-1	CSASGREDEQFF
TRBV3-1	TRBJ2-1	CASSQESGSYNEQFF
TRBV6-2/TRBV6-3	TRBJ1-1	CASTWGQGNTEAFF
TRBV27	TRBJ2-5	CASSPGTGGIWETQYF
TRBV12-3/TRBV12-4	TRBJ2-1	CASSLNTGGRQFF
TRBV20-1	TRBJ2-5	CSLAPPTSGQETQYF
TRBV12-3/TRBV12-4	TRBJ2-1	CASSSHRTTWDAYNEQFF
TRBV6-6	TRBJ2-3	CASSGGGGGGTDTQYF
TRBV28	TRBJ2-7	CASRGDRAYEQYF
TRBV7-2	TRBJ2-1	CASRLVYNEQFF
TRBV2	TRBJ1-1	CATQFVASNTEAFF
TRBV6-5	TRBJ1-1	CASNKRDNTEAFF
TRBV27	TRBJ2-5	CASSLTNKETQYF
TRBV18	TRBJ2-1	CASSPPEDNGNEQFF
TRBV7-8	TRBJ1-2	CASSLARSSEGGYTF
TRBV5-1	TRBJ2-1	CASRREGLLNNEQFF
TRBV20-1	TRBJ2-7	CSASDRTSYEQYF
TRBV7-2	TRBJ2-7	CASSARWDGYEQYF